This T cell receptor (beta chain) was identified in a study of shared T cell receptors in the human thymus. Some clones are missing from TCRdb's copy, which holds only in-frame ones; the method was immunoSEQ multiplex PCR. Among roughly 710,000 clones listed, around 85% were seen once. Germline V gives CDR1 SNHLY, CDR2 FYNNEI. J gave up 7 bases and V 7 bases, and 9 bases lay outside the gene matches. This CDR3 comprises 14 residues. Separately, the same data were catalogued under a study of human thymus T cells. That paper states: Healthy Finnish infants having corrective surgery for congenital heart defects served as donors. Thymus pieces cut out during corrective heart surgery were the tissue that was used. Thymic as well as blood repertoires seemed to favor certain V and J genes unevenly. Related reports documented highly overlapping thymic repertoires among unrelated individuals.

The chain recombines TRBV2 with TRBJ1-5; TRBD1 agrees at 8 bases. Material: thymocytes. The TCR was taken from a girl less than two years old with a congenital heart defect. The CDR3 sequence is CASTGDRRDQPQHF. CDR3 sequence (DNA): TGTGCCAGCACCGGGGACAGGAGGGACCAGCCCCAGCATTTT. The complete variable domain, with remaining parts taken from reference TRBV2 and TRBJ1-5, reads EPEVTQTPSHQVTQMGQEVILRCVPISNHLYFYWYRQILGQKVEFLVSFYNNEISEKSEIFDDQFSVERPDGSNFTLKIRSTKLEDSAMYFCASTGDRRDQPQHFGDGTRLSIL.